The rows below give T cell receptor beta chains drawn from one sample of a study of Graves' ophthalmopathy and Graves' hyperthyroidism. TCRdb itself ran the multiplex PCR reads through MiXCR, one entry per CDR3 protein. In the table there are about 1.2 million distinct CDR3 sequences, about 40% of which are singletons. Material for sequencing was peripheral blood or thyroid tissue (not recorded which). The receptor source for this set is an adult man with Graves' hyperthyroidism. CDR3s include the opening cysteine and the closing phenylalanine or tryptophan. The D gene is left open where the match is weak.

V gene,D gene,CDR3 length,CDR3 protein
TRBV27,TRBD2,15,CASADRLALPYEQYF
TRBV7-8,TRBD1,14,CASSDGTGSNEQYF
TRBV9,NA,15,CASSGGDTPNQPQHF
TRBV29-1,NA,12,CSTWTITDTQYF
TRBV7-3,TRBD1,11,CASTGQGGQYF
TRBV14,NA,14,CASSQGSWNTEAFF
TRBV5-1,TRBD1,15,CASRQGETNTGELFF
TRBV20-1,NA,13,CSATQVGGTEAFF
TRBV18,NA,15,CASSPSTDGGSPLHF
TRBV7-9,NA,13,CASSFGLSDTQYF
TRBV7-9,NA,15,CASSPPTGLSYEQYF
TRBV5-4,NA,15,CASSLPGRRAPGYTF
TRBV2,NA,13,CASGARGTDTQYF